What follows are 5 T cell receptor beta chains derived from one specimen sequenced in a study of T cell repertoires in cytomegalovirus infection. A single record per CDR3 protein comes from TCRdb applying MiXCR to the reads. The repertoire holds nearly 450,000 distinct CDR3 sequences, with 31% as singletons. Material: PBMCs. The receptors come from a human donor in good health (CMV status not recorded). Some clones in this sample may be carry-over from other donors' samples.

The CDR3 nucleotides are TGTGCCAGTAGGCCCGGGACAGAAGAGTACAATTGGCAGTTCTTC. It yields the protein CASRPGTEEYNWQFF. The genes are TRBV27 and TRBJ2-1; 7 bases match TRBD1. The CDR3 extends over 15 amino acids. The trim removed 9 bases at V and 12 bases at J, leaving 20 bases unmatched. Germline lookup yields CDR1 MNHEY and CDR2 SMNVEV (reference sequence).

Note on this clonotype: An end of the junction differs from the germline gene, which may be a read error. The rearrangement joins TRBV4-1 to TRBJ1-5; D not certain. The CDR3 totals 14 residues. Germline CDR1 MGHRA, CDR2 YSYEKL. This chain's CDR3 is CASSQGMANQPQHF. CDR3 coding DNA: TGTGCCAGCAGCCAAGGCATGGCTAATCAGCCCCAGCATTTT.

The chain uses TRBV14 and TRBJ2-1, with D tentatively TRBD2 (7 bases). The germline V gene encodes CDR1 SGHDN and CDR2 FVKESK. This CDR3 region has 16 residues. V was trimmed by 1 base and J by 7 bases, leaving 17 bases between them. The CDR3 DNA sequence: TGTGCCAGCAGCCAAGGTGGATCGGGGGGCCAAAATGAGCAGTTCTTC. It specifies CASSQGGSGGQNEQFF.

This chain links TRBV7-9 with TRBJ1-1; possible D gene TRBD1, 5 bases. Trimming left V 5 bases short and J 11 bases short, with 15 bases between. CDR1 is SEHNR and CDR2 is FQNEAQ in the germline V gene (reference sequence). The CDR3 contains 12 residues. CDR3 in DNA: TGTGCCAGCAGCCCGGGACCGAAGGAGGCTTTCTTT. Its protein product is CASSPGPKEAFF.

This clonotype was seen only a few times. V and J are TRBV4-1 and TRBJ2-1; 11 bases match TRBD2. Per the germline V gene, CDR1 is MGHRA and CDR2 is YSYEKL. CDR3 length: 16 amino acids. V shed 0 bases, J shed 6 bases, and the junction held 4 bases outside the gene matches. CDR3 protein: CASSQEVAGGPNEQFF. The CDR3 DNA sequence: TGCGCCAGCAGCCAAGAGGTAGCGGGGGGGCCCAATGAGCAGTTCTTC.